These 30 T cell receptor beta chains originate from one sample sequenced in a study of graft-versus-host responses after intestinal transplantation. Method: immunoSEQ multiplex PCR; TCRdb's copy keeps in-frame clones and lacks some. The repertoire consists of around 13,000 clones, with about 30% occurring once and the leading ten covering 2.6%. Irradiated stimulators labeled with violet dye, around 200,000 in number, were plated with around 200,000 CFSE-labeled responders. This sample comprised alloreactive CD8+ T cells from a mixed lymphocyte reaction culture, obtained before intestinal transplant. Subset: CFSE-low proliferating T cells sorted from roughly six-day pre-transplant mixed lymphocyte reaction (GvH or HvG direction). The receptors here all came from a human patient who received an intestinal transplant.

The J gene is TRBJ1-5, the V gene TRBV10-3; TRBD1 might be the D (5 bases). Looked up from germline, CDR1 is ENHRY and CDR2 is SYGVKD. This CDR3 has 13 amino acids. V shed 11 bases and J shed 0 bases, with 11 bases lying between them. CDR3 in amino acids: CAASGYSNQPQHF. For the CDR3, the DNA is TGTGCCGCTTCAGGGTATAGCAATCAGCCCCAGCATTTT.

The table lists this clone with a few counts. This sequence joins TRBV11-2 and TRBJ2-2; TRBD1 is a possible D gene (6 bases). V was trimmed by 5 bases and J by 0 bases, leaving 19 bases between them. The CDR3 covers 18 residues. The germline V gene has CDR1 SGHAT and CDR2 FQNNGV. CDR3 in amino acids: CASSTGTLPSANTGELFF. Written as DNA, the CDR3 is TGTGCCAGCAGCACGGGGACACTACCGTCAGCGAACACCGGGGAGCTGTTTTTT.

This clone appeared a few times. The chain employs TRBV9 and TRBJ2-7, with 7 bases identical to TRBD2. J gave up 3 bases and V 2 bases, and 5 bases lay outside the gene matches. The CDR3 extends over 14 amino acids. Germline V gives CDR1 SGDLS, CDR2 YYNGEE. The CDR3 loop is CASSVGGGLYEQYF. CDR3 nucleotides: TGTGCCAGCAGCGTGGGCGGGGGACTCTACGAGCAGTACTTC.

This clone turned up a few times. This chain connects TRBV4-1 to TRBJ2-7, with 8 bases identical to TRBD2. The CDR3 totals 14 residues. V gave up 4 bases and J gave up 3 bases; unmatched junction bases: 5. Germline assignment: CDR1 MGHRA and CDR2 YSYEKL. CDR3 sequence: CASSLGLAHYEQYF. CDR3 DNA sequence: TGCGCCAGCAGCCTCGGACTAGCTCACTACGAGCAGTACTTC.

The chain has TRBV19 and TRBJ2-5; the match to TRBD2 covers 9 bases. There are 14 residues in the CDR3. V shed 8 bases, J shed 5 bases, and the junction held 9 bases outside the gene matches. Germline CDR1 LNHDA, CDR2 SQIVND (reference sequence). CDR3 sequence: CASPGLALLETQYF. In DNA form, the CDR3 reads TGTGCCAGTCCCGGACTAGCGCTGTTGGAGACCCAGTACTTC.

This clone has only a few counts. V is TRBV5-6 and J is TRBJ2-5, with D perhaps matching TRBD2 (6 bases). Germline V lookup: CDR1 SGHDT, CDR2 YYEEEE. V was shortened by 0 bases and J by 11 bases, with 14 bases between the two germline ends. This CDR3 has 13 amino acids. DNA of the CDR3: TGTGCCAGCAGCTTGGAGGGATCGGGGGAGCAGTACTTC. This translates into CASSLEGSGEQYF.

The V call is TRBV9, the J call TRBJ2-3, with D perhaps being TRBD1 or TRBD2 (5 bases each). Germline CDR1 SGDLS, CDR2 YYNGEE. This CDR3 spans 14 amino acids. V was cut by 1 base and J by 11 bases, with 17 bases left in between. CDR3 loop: CASSVSYGTAEQYF. As DNA, the CDR3 is TGTGCCAGCAGCGTATCGTACGGGACGGCGGAGCAGTATTTT.

The genes are TRBV7-3 and TRBJ1-1; TRBD1 agrees at 11 bases. J lost 1 base, V lost 5 bases, and 3 bases had no gene match. The CDR3 covers 15 residues. Germline assignment: CDR1 SGHTA and CDR2 FQGTGA. The DNA of the CDR3 is TGTGCCAGCAGCGCGGACAGGGGGCCGAACACTGAAGCTTTCTTT. Translated, it gives CASSADRGPNTEAFF.

The table lists this clone with a few counts. The chain has TRBV27 and TRBJ2-1, with D perhaps TRBD1 or TRBD2 (5 bases each). Germline values: CDR1 MNHEY, CDR2 SMNVEV (reference sequence). The CDR3 runs 12 residues. Deletions cut 3 bases from V and 9 bases from J, with 9 bases between. CDR3 protein: CASSFLGGEQFF. The CDR3 nucleotides are TGTGCCAGCAGTTTTCTTGGGGGTGAGCAGTTCTTC.

This clone was seen a few times. CDR3 in amino acids: CASSEPLVQYF. CDR3 bases: TGTGCCAGCAGTGAACCCCTAGTGCAGTATTTT. The V gene is TRBV2, the J gene TRBJ2-3; the D is unclear. The V gene lost 2 bases and the J gene lost 11 bases, with 8 bases spanning the gap. CDR3 length equals 11 residues. The germline gives CDR1 SNHLY, CDR2 FYNNEI.

Points on this clone: Being one base from a much bigger clone, this may be a read error. CDR3 region: CASSLDRFSYEQYF. CDR3 nucleotides: TGTGCCAGCAGCCTAGACAGGTTTTCCTACGAGCAGTACTTC. This rearrangement joins TRBV4-2 to TRBJ2-7; D perhaps matches TRBD1 (6 bases). The CDR3 spans 14 residues. Germline lookup yields CDR1 LGHNA and CDR2 YNFKEQ. Trimming took 4 bases from V and 1 from J, leaving 11 bases between them.

The CDR3 bases are TGTGCCAGCAGTTACGGGGACAGGTACTACGAGCAGTACTTC. Protein: CASSYGDRYYEQYF. The chain employs TRBV6-6 and TRBJ2-7; 8 bases are a match to TRBD1. The trim removed 2 bases at V and 3 bases at J, leaving 3 bases unmatched. The germline V gene has CDR1 MNHNY and CDR2 SVGAGI (reference sequence). This CDR3 is built from 14 residues.

This sequence joins TRBV18 and TRBJ2-1, with D maybe TRBD2 (6 bases). The CDR3 consists of 16 residues. CDR1 is KGHSH, CDR2 LQKENI, per germline. V lost 0 bases and J lost 0, with 9 bases in between. CDR3: CASSPPEGSSYNEQFF. The CDR3 DNA is TGTGCCAGCTCACCACCGGAGGGCAGCTCCTACAATGAGCAGTTCTTC.

This clone was picked up a small number of times. A much more abundant neighbour one base away suggests this may be a read error. The chain is built from TRBV4-2 and TRBJ2-7; tentative D call: TRBD2 (5 bases). The ends were cut back, 0 bases at V and 3 bases at J, with 12 bases in the middle. Germline loops: CDR1 LGHNA, CDR2 YNFKEQ. The length of the CDR3 is 15 residues. CDR3 sequence: CASSQDREQIYEQYF. CDR3 coding DNA: TGTGCCAGCAGCCAAGATAGGGAGCAGATCTACGAGCAGTACTTC.

The chain employs TRBV13 and TRBJ2-7; possibly TRBD1 for D (7 bases). V dropped 1 base and J dropped 0 bases, with 10 bases sitting between them. Per germline, CDR1 PRHDT and CDR2 FYEKMQ (reference sequence). The CDR3 consists of 15 residues. The CDR3 nucleotides are TGTGCCAGCAGCTTAGCAGGGGGGAGCTCCTACGAGCAGTACTTC. It translates to CASSLAGGSSYEQYF. Looking up the rest from reference TRBV13 and TRBJ2-7 gives the full variable domain: AAGVIQSPRHLIKEKRETATLKCYPIPRHDTVYWYQQGPGQDPQFLISFYEKMQSDKGSIPDRFSAQQFSDYHSELNMSSLELGDSALYFCASSLAGGSSYEQYFGPGTRLTVT.

The chain uses TRBV30 and TRBJ2-7; 13 nucleotides agree with TRBD2. The germline CDR1 and CDR2 sequences are GTSNPN and SVGIG (reference sequence). Unmatched junction bases numbered 0, after V lost 1 base and J lost 6 bases. The CDR3 has 13 amino acids. CDR3 in DNA: TGTGCCTGGAGTGGGACTAGCGGGAGCGAGCAGTACTTC. The encoded protein is CAWSGTSGSEQYF. Combining the CDR3 with reference TRBV30 and TRBJ2-7 gives the whole variable domain SQTIHQWPATLVQPVGSPLSLECTVEGTSNPNLYWYRQAAGRGLQLLFYSVGIGQISSEVPQNLSASRPQDRQFILSSKKLLLSDSGFYLCAWSGTSGSEQYFGPGTRLTVT.

This clone was seen only once. Other DNA sequences of this sample code for an identical CDR3. The genes are TRBV9 and TRBJ2-3; D not certain. CDR3 length: 14 residues. The V end was cut by 2 bases, the J end by 2 bases, with 9 bases between. Per the germline V gene, CDR1 is SGDLS and CDR2 is YYNGEE. The CDR3 DNA sequence: TGTGCCAGCAGCGTGGTGGGGTCCACAGATACGCAGTATTTT. Its translation is CASSVVGSTDTQYF.

V is TRBV7-3 and J is TRBJ2-7, with D perhaps TRBD2 (6 bases). The germline CDR1 and CDR2 sequences are SGHTA and FQGTGA. V dropped 3 bases and J dropped 4 bases, with 13 bases sitting between them. The CDR3 runs to 14 residues. DNA of the CDR3: TGTGCCAGCAGCTTTGGGGGGAACCCTTACGAGCAGTACTTC. This translates into CASSFGGNPYEQYF.

This clone was counted only a few times. The rearrangement uses TRBV7-2 and TRBJ2-7; no clear D. Germline V lookup: CDR1 SGHTA, CDR2 FQGNSA. CDR3 size: 13 residues. V was shortened by 1 base and J by 4 bases, with 8 bases between the two germline ends. In DNA form, the CDR3 reads TGTGCCAGCAGCTTAGGGGAAGGGTACGAGCAGTACTTC. Amino acid sequence: CASSLGEGYEQYF.

This clone was detected only a few times. The chain links TRBV2 to TRBJ1-5; the D gene is possibly TRBD1 (6 bases). The CDR3 consists of 15 residues. Germline assignment: CDR1 SNHLY and CDR2 FYNNEI. Trimming shortened V by 5 bases and J by 5 bases, and 16 bases separated the two germline ends. In DNA, the CDR3 is TGTGCCAGCAGTTACAGGGTCGAGTATTATCAGCCCCAGCATTTT. It yields the protein CASSYRVEYYQPQHF.

Of note for this clone: At one of its ends the junction is not consistent with the germline gene, which may arise from a read error. The CDR3 loop reads CASSHGTGGYGYTF. The DNA for the CDR3 is TGTGCCAGCAGCCACGGGACAGGAGGCTATGGCTACACCTTC. This rearrangement joins TRBV4-1 to TRBJ1-2; 8 bases map to TRBD1. The CDR3 extends over 14 amino acids. The germline V gene has CDR1 MGHRA and CDR2 YSYEKL.

This chain connects TRBV5-6 to TRBJ2-4, with no clear D. The germline V and J ends were trimmed by 0 bases and 0 bases, with 10 bases remaining between them. CDR1 is SGHDT and CDR2 is YYEEEE in the germline V gene. The CDR3 totals 16 residues. DNA of the CDR3: TGTGCCAGCAGCTTGGGATTCCGTCTAGCCAAAAACATTCAGTACTTC. It translates to CASSLGFRLAKNIQYF.

The J gene is TRBJ2-3, the V gene TRBV29-1; 7 bases are shared with TRBD1. With V trimmed by 4 bases and J by 1 base, 8 bases remained unmatched. Per germline, CDR1 SQVTM and CDR2 ANQGSEA. The CDR3 runs 15 residues. The CDR3 region has the DNA TGCAGCGTTGTGGGGATCGGACAGGGCACAGATACGCAGTATTTT. Translation gives CSVVGIGQGTDTQYF.

This clone was seen more than once but under ten times. The chain recombines TRBV4-1 with TRBJ1-6; 8 nucleotides agree with TRBD1. CDR1 is MGHRA and CDR2 is YSYEKL in the germline V gene. V lost 5 bases to trimming and J lost 8 bases; unmatched junction nucleotides: 11. This CDR3 has 16 residues. CDR3 sequence (DNA): TGCGCCAGCAGCTCTATCCAGGGGGCCTACTATTCACCCCTCCACTTT. Translation: CASSSIQGAYYSPLHF.

The rearrangement links TRBV6-5 to TRBJ2-1; D ambiguous. Germline assignment: CDR1 MNHEY and CDR2 SVGAGI. The CDR3 spans 16 residues. V shed 0 bases and J shed 2 bases, with 11 bases lying between them. The CDR3 spells CASSYSITPAYNEQFF. The CDR3, as DNA: TGTGCCAGCAGTTACTCGATTACCCCAGCCTACAATGAGCAGTTCTTC.

As to this clone: A read error is the likely source, as a far larger clone sits one nucleotide away. Distinct nucleotide sequences in the sample also encode this CDR3. This sequence joins TRBV6-5 and TRBJ2-7; 7 bases agree with TRBD2. Germline lookup yields CDR1 MNHEY and CDR2 SVGAGI. The CDR3 is 13 residues long. J was trimmed by 5 bases and V by 8 bases; bases with no gene match: 9. DNA for the CDR3: TGTGCCAGCCGTTGGGGGGGTGGGGACGAGCAGTACTTC. It translates to CASRWGGGDEQYF.

This chain uses TRBV11-2 with TRBJ1-2; maybe TRBD1 (6 bases). The CDR3 spans 15 residues. V was cut by 5 bases and J by 5 bases, with 18 bases left in between. Germline CDR1 is SGHAT and CDR2 is FQNNGV. The CDR3 loop reads CASSLTLTGRYGYTF. CDR3 coding DNA: TGTGCCAGCAGCCTGACCCTGACAGGACGGTATGGCTACACCTTC. Supplemented by reference TRBV11-2 and TRBJ1-2, the full variable domain reads EAGVAQSPRYKIIEKRQSVAFWCNPISGHATLYWYQQILGQGPKLLIQFQNNGVVDDSQLPKDRFSAERLKGVDSTLKIQPAKLEDSAVYLCASSLTLTGRYGYTFGSGTRLTVV.

The chain combines TRBV29-1 with TRBJ1-2, with D possibly matching TRBD1 (6 bases). Deletions cut 1 base from V and 4 bases from J, with 16 bases between. This CDR3 spans 15 amino acids. From germline, CDR1 is SQVTM and CDR2 ANQGSEA. DNA for the CDR3: TGCAGCGTTGAAGGGCGGGGGGGCGATAGCTATGGCTACACCTTC. Translation: CSVEGRGGDSYGYTF.

The V gene is TRBV30, the J gene TRBJ1-2; 9 nucleotides align to TRBD1. J gave up 8 bases and V 1 base, and 5 bases lay outside the gene matches. This CDR3 has 13 amino acids. CDR1 and CDR2 (germline): GTSNPN, SVGIG (reference sequence). The CDR3 DNA reads TGTGCCTGGAGTGGGGACAGGGCTTTCGGCTACACCTTC. It encodes CAWSGDRAFGYTF.

This clone has just a few counts. The genes are TRBV5-1 and TRBJ2-7, with 8 bases fitting TRBD1. The junction had 7 bases not matched to a gene; V was cut back by 5 bases and J by 0 bases. The CDR3 has 15 residues. Germline CDR1 is SGHRS and CDR2 is YFSETQ. The CDR3 coding sequence is TGCGCCAGCAGGAAATACAGGGGGGACTCCTACGAGCAGTACTTC. Residues: CASRKYRGDSYEQYF.